The clone carrying this T cell receptor (beta chain) has just one count. Antigen: not known. This specimen belongs to a study of cytotoxic CD8 clonotypes in ibrutinib-treated CLL. Background on the study: In all, approximately ten patients were relapsed/refractory, roughly 15 were treatment-naive and 17 were IGHV unmutated.

The germline CDR1 and CDR2 sequences are SGHRS and YFSETQ. This CDR3 contains 15 residues. The junction had 5 bases not matched to a gene; V was cut back by 0 bases and J by 8 bases. Only in-frame clones appear in the TCRdb table, and some are missing; sequencing was by immunoSEQ multiplex PCR. Of around 97,000 clones listed, about 78% were seen once; the top ten hold 25% to 40%. Frozen PBMC stocks contributed roughly 2 micrograms of genomic DNA to the TCR beta libraries. General study results and limits: Relative to age-matched healthy donors, clonality at baseline was higher, and it tracked circulating CD8+ T-cell counts. The clonality went up when patients responded to ibrutinib and dropped back toward baseline at progression.

The rearrangement links TRBV5-1 to TRBJ1-6, with TRBD1 matching 7 bases. The sample in question was PBMCs, obtained after 12 months of ibrutinib treatment. This clonotype was obtained from a human donor with chronic lymphocytic leukemia. CDR3 DNA: TGCGCCAGCAGCTTGGAGACAGGGCGGGATTCACCCCTCCACTTT. Translated: CASSLETGRDSPLHF.